The 19 T cell receptor beta chains listed next were all sequenced from one sample in a study of blood T cell repertoires in COVID-19. Assay: immunoSEQ multiplex PCR; the TCRdb copy retains only in-frame clones and omits some. The sample holds about 240,000 clones, about 82% seen once. The specimen sequenced was peripheral blood. All receptors derive from an elderly man with acute or convalescent COVID-19.

The V gene is TRBV29-1, the J gene TRBJ2-7; possible D gene TRBD1, 6 bases. Germline CDR1 is SQVTM and CDR2 is ANQGSEA. V dropped 4 bases and J dropped 2 bases, with 9 bases sitting between them. CDR3 length equals 12 residues. This CDR3 is CSVVQGPYEQYF. CDR3 coding DNA: TGCAGCGTTGTGCAGGGGCCCTACGAGCAGTACTTC.

The chain couples TRBV7-9 to TRBJ1-1; TRBD1 agrees at 9 bases. The CDR3 contains 14 residues. J lost 5 bases, V lost 1 base, and 2 bases had no gene match. Germline V gene lookup returns CDR1 SEHNR and CDR2 FQNEAQ (reference sequence). The CDR3 region has the DNA TGTGCCAGCAGCTTAGGGACAGGGGTTACTGAAGCTTTCTTT. It codes for CASSLGTGVTEAFF.

V is TRBV5-1 and J is TRBJ2-1; 8 positions agree with TRBD1. Germline trimming cut 1 base from V and 5 bases from J; bases unmatched to any gene: 5. CDR1 SGHRS and CDR2 YFSETQ come from the germline V gene. This CDR3 is 15 amino acids long. This CDR3 is CASSLQGTGNNEQFF. CDR3 sequence (DNA): TGCGCCAGCAGCTTGCAGGGGACAGGCAACAATGAGCAGTTCTTC.

This clone was detected only once. The rearrangement uses TRBV12-3 or TRBV12-4 and TRBJ2-7; the D gene is possibly TRBD1 (6 bases). V lost 7 bases and J lost 4, with 11 bases in between. The CDR3 has 12 residues. The DNA of the CDR3 is TGTGCCAGCAACCGAAGGGGGTACGAGCAGTACTTC. It codes for CASNRRGYEQYF.

This clone was seen a single time. This chain connects TRBV19 to TRBJ2-1, with a tentative D call TRBD2 (6 bases). Germline CDR1 and CDR2: LNHDA and SQIVND (reference sequence). Trimming shortened V by 3 bases and J by 5 bases, and 14 bases separated the two germline ends. The CDR3 length is 15 residues. CDR3 sequence (DNA): TGTGCCAGTAGTATCGGCGGGGTAGGGAACAATGAGCAGTTCTTC. Translating gives CASSIGGVGNNEQFF.

The genes are TRBV27 and TRBJ1-1; 8 bases align to TRBD1. Germline V gene lookup returns CDR1 MNHEY and CDR2 SMNVEV (reference sequence). The CDR3 has 13 amino acids. V lost 5 bases, J lost 5 bases, and 4 bases stayed unmatched. The CDR3 region is CASSTYRGTEAFF. CDR3 sequence (DNA): TGTGCCAGCAGTACCTACAGGGGGACTGAAGCTTTCTTT.

The rearrangement links TRBV5-4 to TRBJ1-6; D possibly corresponds to TRBD1 (6 bases). CDR1 is SGHNT and CDR2 is YYREEE in the germline V gene (reference sequence). V was pared by 2 bases and J by 7 bases, with 10 bases between. CDR3 length: 14 residues. The CDR3 protein is CASSLGGENSPLHF. In DNA, the CDR3 is TGTGCCAGCAGCTTAGGGGGAGAAAATTCACCCCTCCACTTT.

The V call is TRBV4-1, the J call TRBJ1-4; a possible D gene is TRBD1 (6 bases). The CDR3 covers 15 residues. V dropped 4 bases and J dropped 5 bases, with 14 bases sitting between them. Germline CDR1 MGHRA, CDR2 YSYEKL. CDR3 sequence reads: CASSRGRQDNEKLFF. DNA of the CDR3: TGCGCCAGCAGCCGAGGGAGACAGGACAATGAAAAACTGTTTTTT.

DNA for the CDR3: TGTGCCAGCAGTCCCCACGGTAGCGGGAGGGAGAATGAGCAGTTCTTC. It translates to CASSPHGSGRENEQFF. This chain uses TRBV6-6 with TRBJ2-1; 11 bases fit TRBD2. CDR1 is MNHNY and CDR2 is SVGAGI in the germline V gene (reference sequence). V lost 5 bases to trimming and J lost 7 bases; unmatched junction nucleotides: 10. CDR3 length: 16 amino acids.

This clone has more than one count but fewer than ten. The chain couples TRBV9 to TRBJ1-3, with D possibly TRBD1 on 6 matching bases. This CDR3 has 17 residues. Between the trimmed V and J ends, which lost 1 base and 0 bases, there was a span of 14 bases. Germline CDR1 and CDR2: SGDLS and YYNGEE. The CDR3 DNA reads TGTGCCAGCAGCGTATACGACAGGACCAGCTCTGGAAACACCATATATTTT. Translation gives CASSVYDRTSSGNTIYF.

CDR3 DNA sequence: TGTGCCAGCTCACCCAGCCTGGGACAGGGGAACGAGCAGTACTTC. Translation: CASSPSLGQGNEQYF. This chain links TRBV18 with TRBJ2-7, with 10 bases matching TRBD1. Germline CDR1 is KGHSH and CDR2 is LQKENI. This CDR3 is 15 amino acids long. After removal of 3 bases from V and 5 bases from J, the junction contained 7 bases not matched to a gene.

V is TRBV4-3 and J is TRBJ2-4; TRBD2 matches 11 bases. The V gene end was trimmed by 3 bases and the J gene end by 6 bases; junction bases not matched to a gene: 7. The CDR3 totals 16 residues. Germline values: CDR1 LGHNA, CDR2 YSLEER. As DNA, the CDR3 is TGCGCCAGCAGCCAGTTGAGGACTAGCGGGTCAAACATTCAGTACTTC. Encoded protein: CASSQLRTSGSNIQYF.

This clone appeared a few times. For the CDR3, the DNA is TGTGCCAGCAGTCGCCGACAGAGGCCCCAGGCTGAAGCTTTCTTT. This translates into CASSRRQRPQAEAFF. This chain uses TRBV6-5 with TRBJ1-1; D perhaps matches TRBD1 (5 bases). Germline V gene sequence: CDR1 MNHEY, CDR2 SVGAGI. The germline V and J ends were trimmed by 5 bases and 6 bases, with 19 bases remaining between them. The CDR3 sequence is 15 residues long.

This clone was found once. J is TRBJ2-3 and V is TRBV5-1; TRBD2 agrees at 12 bases. The junction had 10 bases not matched to a gene; V was cut back by 5 bases and J by 3 bases. Germline V gene sequence: CDR1 SGHRS, CDR2 YFSETQ. The CDR3 has 17 residues. CDR3: CASRPGELAGGTDTQYF. The CDR3 DNA reads as TGCGCCAGCAGACCAGGGGAGCTAGCGGGAGGGACAGATACGCAGTATTTT.

J is TRBJ2-1 and V is TRBV27; D remains unclear. Trimming took 3 bases from V and 0 from J, leaving 9 bases between them. There are 15 residues in the CDR3. Germline CDR1 reads MNHEY; CDR2 reads SMNVEV (reference sequence). The CDR3 protein is CASSLSASSYNEQFF. The CDR3 DNA sequence: TGTGCCAGCAGTTTGTCAGCGAGCTCCTACAATGAGCAGTTCTTC.

This sequence joins TRBV5-1 and TRBJ2-1; tentative D call: TRBD1 (6 bases). Trimming shortened V by 2 bases and J by 8 bases, and 17 bases separated the two germline ends. This CDR3 spans 15 amino acids. Germline V gene lookup returns CDR1 SGHRS and CDR2 YFSETQ. CDR3 sequence reads: CASSFDRPPVDEQFF. The CDR3 coding sequence is TGCGCCAGCAGCTTCGACAGGCCCCCCGTTGATGAGCAGTTCTTC.

The V gene is TRBV5-1, the J gene TRBJ1-2; D call uncertain. CDR1 SGHRS and CDR2 YFSETQ come from the germline V gene. Trimming removed 4 bases from V and 8 bases from J, with 18 bases in between. This CDR3 is 14 amino acids long. CDR3 sequence reads: CASSLGSFVQGYTF. DNA for the CDR3: TGCGCCAGCAGCCTAGGATCCTTTGTCCAGGGCTACACCTTC.

This chain links TRBV20-1 with TRBJ2-1, with 7 bases aligning to TRBD2. Germline trimming cut 3 bases from V and 0 bases from J; bases unmatched to any gene: 8. Germline CDR1 is DFQATT and CDR2 is SNEGSKA (reference sequence). This CDR3 region has 16 residues. CDR3 DNA sequence: TGCAGTGCTAGTATACCTAGCGGATCCTCCTACAATGAGCAGTTCTTC. This codes for CSASIPSGSSYNEQFF.

This rearrangement joins TRBV14 to TRBJ2-1; the match to TRBD2 covers 8 bases. Germline loops: CDR1 SGHDN, CDR2 FVKESK. The CDR3 contains 16 residues. J was trimmed by 5 bases and V by 1 base; bases with no gene match: 7. CDR3 nucleotides: TGTGCCAGCAGCCAAGGGAAGCTAGCGGGCAACAATGAGCAGTTCTTC. The encoded protein is CASSQGKLAGNNEQFF.